The rows below give T cell receptor beta chains drawn from one sample of a study of shared clonotypes between healthy human individuals. The data were produced by immunoSEQ multiplex PCR, yet TCRdb's version contains in-frame clones alone and is incomplete. The sample comprises approximately 470,000 clones, approximately 82% of which are singletons, and 12% rests with the top ten. Sequencing used PBMCs. The receptors stem from a woman in her thirties or forties in good health. Some clones in this sample may be carry-over from other donors' samples. The CDR3 runs from the conserved cysteine through the conserved F or W. D genes are given only for firm matches. Clone size appears in some rows only: once, few, many, or a class for an expanded clone.

>few|TRBV7-9|-|TRBJ1-3
TGTGCCAGCAGCCCGACACCCCCACCTGGAAACACCATATATTTT
CASSPTPPPGNTIYF
>-|TRBV7-3|-|TRBJ2-4
TGTGCCAGCAGCCCAATGGGCCTGGGGGGAAACATTCAGTACTTC
CASSPMGLGGNIQYF
>-|TRBV18|-|TRBJ2-1
TGTGCCAGCTCACCGGCAAGTAGTAGCTCCTACAATGAGCAGTTCTTC
CASSPASSSSYNEQFF
>-|TRBV27|-|TRBJ2-7
TGTGCCAGCAGTCCCCGGGACGTTGACTCCTACGAGCAGTACTTC
CASSPRDVDSYEQYF
>few|TRBV7-9|-|TRBJ1-2
TGTGCCAGCAGCTTGATATCGAACTATGGCTACACCTTC
CASSLISNYGYTF
>-|TRBV11-3|-|TRBJ2-1
TGTGCCAGCAGTTCAAGGAACGGATACAATGAGCAGTTCTTC
CASSSRNGYNEQFF
>-|TRBV5-1|-|TRBJ1-1
TGCGCCAGCAGCTTCTCGGGGGTTTTGAGCACTGAAGCTTTCTTT
CASSFSGVLSTEAFF
>-|TRBV20-1|-|TRBJ2-1
TGCAGTGCTGGGTCGTACGATGAGCAGTTCTTC
CSAGSYDEQFF
>-|TRBV19|TRBD1|TRBJ2-2
TGTGCCAGCGCCGTCCGGGACAGCACAACCGGGGAGCTGTTTTTT
CASAVRDSTTGELFF
>-|TRBV4-1|-|TRBJ2-7
TGCGCCAGCAGCCAAGGTCTGGCAGGGCCCTACGAGCAGTACTTC
CASSQGLAGPYEQYF
>-|TRBV5-1|-|TRBJ1-2
TGCGCCAGCAGCTCCGGGACTCAATATGGCTACACCTTC
CASSSGTQYGYTF
>few|TRBV5-1|TRBD1|TRBJ1-1
TGCGCCAGCAGACAGAGGACAGGGTCAGACACTGAAGCTTTCTTT
CASRQRTGSDTEAFF
>-|TRBV7-8|-|TRBJ2-1
TGTGCCAGCAGCAGCACGGGACGCAGCAATGAGCAGTTCTTC
CASSSTGRSNEQFF
>-|TRBV2|TRBD2|TRBJ2-4
TGTGCCGGCAGCGAGCTTCAGGGAATAGCGGGAGGGTACTTC
CAGSELQGIAGGYF
>-|TRBV7-2|TRBD2|TRBJ2-7
TGTGCCAGCAGTGAGTCTAGCGGGACCAGCTCCTACGAGCAGTACTTC
CASSESSGTSSYEQYF
>once|TRBV28|TRBD1|TRBJ2-7
TGTGCCAGCCACGACAGGGGGAACGCCTACGAGCAGTACTTC
CASHDRGNAYEQYF
>-|TRBV28|-|TRBJ2-7
TGTGCCAGCAGTCTCGGCCCTTATTCCTACGAGCAGTACTTC
CASSLGPYSYEQYF
>-|TRBV19|TRBD2|TRBJ2-7
TGTGCCAGCGCCCGGCTAGCGGGCTACGAGCAGTACTTC
CASARLAGYEQYF
>-|TRBV7-9|TRBD2|TRBJ2-7
TGTGCCAGCAGCCTCTTGGGAGGGGCGGCGTCCTACGAGCAGTACTTC
CASSLLGGAASYEQYF
>-|TRBV4-1|-|TRBJ1-4
TGCGCCAGCAGCCCGACGGAGAATGAAAAACTGTTTTTT
CASSPTENEKLFF
>-|TRBV28|TRBD1|TRBJ1-1
TGTGCCAGCAGCCCGGGACAGCCGAACACTGAAGCTTTCTTT
CASSPGQPNTEAFF
>-|TRBV11-1|-|TRBJ1-1
TGTGCCAGCAGCTTACGACAGACTTTCCGAGCTTTCTTT
CASSLRQTFRAFF
>-|TRBV5-1|-|TRBJ2-1
TGCGCCAGCAGCTTGGTACAGGGTTCCTACAATGAGCAGTTCTTC
CASSLVQGSYNEQFF
>-|TRBV18|-|TRBJ2-3
TGTGCCAGCTCACCCACACAGGGATATACGCAGTATTTT
CASSPTQGYTQYF
>few|TRBV18|-|TRBJ2-2
TGTGCCAGCTCACCGGGACGGGACACCGGGGAGCTGTTTTTT
CASSPGRDTGELFF
>-|TRBV29-1|TRBD2|TRBJ2-1
TGCAGCGTTGGTTCCCGGCTAGCGGGAGGGCCGTTCACCTACAATGAGCAGTTCTTC
CSVGSRLAGGPFTYNEQFF
>-|TRBV29-1|-|TRBJ2-3
TGCAGCGTTGGCCCGGATACGCAGTATTTT
CSVGPDTQYF
>-|TRBV30|TRBD1|TRBJ1-2
TGTGCCTGGAGCCCTGACAGGGAAGCCTATGGCTACACCTTC
CAWSPDREAYGYTF
>-|TRBV10-1|TRBD2|TRBJ2-3
TGCGCCAGCAGTGGACAAGCGGGAGTAAGCACAGATACGCAGTATTTT
CASSGQAGVSTDTQYF
>-|TRBV2|TRBD2|TRBJ2-1
TGTGCCAGCAGGAGAGGATGGCGGGGGGAACGCTACAATGAGCAGTTCTTC
CASRRGWRGERYNEQFF
>-|TRBV2|-|TRBJ1-5
TGTGCCAGCAGTAAACAGGGAAATAGCAATCAGCCCCAGCATTTT
CASSKQGNSNQPQHF
>-|TRBV4-2|-|TRBJ2-1
TGTGCCAGCAGCCAAGATCTTTCATCGGGAGCCCGCAATGAGCAGTTCTTC
CASSQDLSSGARNEQFF
>-|TRBV19|-|TRBJ2-1
TGTGCCGCAGAGGGTGGCGATTCCTACAATGAGCAGTTCTTC
CAAEGGDSYNEQFF
>-|TRBV7-3|-|TRBJ2-1
TGTGCCAGCAGCTTAAGAACCCGGCATGATGAGCAGTTCTTC
CASSLRTRHDEQFF
>medium-sized|TRBV5-1|-|TRBJ2-1
TGCGCCAGCAGCTTGGCCCAGATGCGGGATGAGCAGTTCTTC
CASSLAQMRDEQFF
>-|TRBV5-1|-|TRBJ2-2
TGCGCCAGCCGACACCTTAGCGATTCGAACACCGGGGAGCTGTTTTTT
CASRHLSDSNTGELFF
>-|TRBV19|-|TRBJ2-2
TGTGCCAGTACCCCCGCAAACACCGGGGAGCTGTTTTTT
CASTPANTGELFF
>-|TRBV7-2|TRBD2|TRBJ2-3
TGTGCCAGCAGCTCACCTCCGGGACTAGCGGGAACTAGCACAGATACGCAGTATTTT
CASSSPPGLAGTSTDTQYF
>-|TRBV28|-|TRBJ2-5
TGTGCCACCAACATAGACCACCAAGAGACCCAGTACTTC
CATNIDHQETQYF
>-|TRBV4-2|TRBD2|TRBJ2-1
TGTGCCAGCAGCCAAGAATTCGGCCAGCGGGGCAAGCAGTTCTTC
CASSQEFGQRGKQFF
>-|TRBV12-5|-|TRBJ2-3
TGTGCTAGTGGTTTGGGACTAGTAGATACGCAGTATTTT
CASGLGLVDTQYF
>-|TRBV29-1|TRBD1|TRBJ2-2
TGCAGCGTGGACCCGGGACAGGCAAACACCGGGGAGCTGTTTTTT
CSVDPGQANTGELFF
>-|TRBV30|TRBD1|TRBJ1-2
TGTGCCTGGAAACTGACAGGGCCACATGGCTACACCTTC
CAWKLTGPHGYTF
>-|TRBV28|TRBD2|TRBJ2-5
TGTGCCAGCAGTCCGCCGTGGCAGGCCGGGGGGGAGACCCAGTACTTC
CASSPPWQAGGETQYF
>once|TRBV2|-|TRBJ2-5
TGTGCCTCTGGGAGGGGGCTTGAGACCCAGTACTTC
CASGRGLETQYF
>once|TRBV28|-|TRBJ2-6
TGTGCCAGTCACAGGGCTGGGGCCAACGTCCTGACTTTC
CASHRAGANVLTF
>-|TRBV18|-|TRBJ2-3
TGTGCCAGCTCACCACTAGGCGGGACCACAGATACGCAGTATTTT
CASSPLGGTTDTQYF
>-|TRBV5-1|TRBD1|TRBJ1-2
TGCGCCAGCAGCAACCGGGACAGTAACTATGGCTACACCTTC
CASSNRDSNYGYTF
>-|TRBV6-1|-|TRBJ2-5
TGTGCCAGCAGTACTAGAGACCCGTACCAAGAGACCCAGTACTTC
CASSTRDPYQETQYF
>-|TRBV9|-|TRBJ2-2
TGTGCCAGCCAGACGAACACCGGGGAGCTGTTTTTT
CASQTNTGELFF
>-|TRBV19|TRBD2|TRBJ2-1
TGTGCCAGTAGTATAGCCCTAGCGGGAGAGGCGCTCAATGAGCAGTTCTTC
CASSIALAGEALNEQFF
>-|TRBV18|TRBD1|TRBJ2-3
TGTGCCAGCTCACTGGGACAGGGGAGCACAGATACGCAGTATTTT
CASSLGQGSTDTQYF
>few|TRBV15|-|TRBJ1-1
TGTGCCACCAGCAGAGCGCGGAACACTGAAGCTTTCTTT
CATSRARNTEAFF
>-|TRBV27|-|TRBJ2-7
TGTGCCAGCAGTTTATCAGGAGGGGCCTCCGTCAACGAGCAGTACTTC
CASSLSGGASVNEQYF
>-|TRBV5-1|TRBD2|TRBJ2-1
TGCGCCAGCAGCTTGGGTGGTAGCGGGAGGTTCAATGAGCAGTTCTTC
CASSLGGSGRFNEQFF
>-|TRBV15|TRBD1|TRBJ2-7
TGTGCCACCAGCAGTCAATTTTCGGGGACAGGAGTCTACGAGCAGTACTTC
CATSSQFSGTGVYEQYF
>-|TRBV12-5|-|TRBJ2-3
TGTGCTAGTGGTTTCGACTCCGATACGCAGTATTTT
CASGFDSDTQYF
>-|TRBV15|-|TRBJ2-7
TGTGCCACCAGCACTCGCTCGGGCCCAGTCGACGAGCAGTACTTC
CATSTRSGPVDEQYF
>once|TRBV5-1|TRBD2|TRBJ2-1
TGCGCCAGCAGCTTGTCCTTCCAGCGGGGAAACAATGAGCAGTTCTTC
CASSLSFQRGNNEQFF